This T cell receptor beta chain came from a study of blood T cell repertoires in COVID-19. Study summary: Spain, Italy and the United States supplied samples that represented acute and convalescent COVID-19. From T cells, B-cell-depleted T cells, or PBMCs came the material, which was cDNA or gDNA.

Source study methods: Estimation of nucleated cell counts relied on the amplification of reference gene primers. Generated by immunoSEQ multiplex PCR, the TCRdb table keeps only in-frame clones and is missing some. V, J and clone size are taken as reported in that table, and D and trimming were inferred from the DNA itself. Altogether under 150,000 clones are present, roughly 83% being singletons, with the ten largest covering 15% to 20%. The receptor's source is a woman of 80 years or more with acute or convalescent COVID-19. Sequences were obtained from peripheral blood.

CDR3: CAWTGLINTGELFF. The CDR3 DNA follows: TGTGCCTGGACGGGACTCATTAACACCGGGGAGCTGTTTTTT. This chain uses TRBV30 with TRBJ2-2, with D perhaps matching TRBD2 (6 bases). Germline V CDR1 and CDR2: GTSNPN, SVGIG (reference sequence). Trimming pared 4 bases from V and 2 bases from J, leaving 11 bases between. This CDR3 region has 14 residues.